The clone carrying this TCR beta chain was observed many times. The record originates from a study of T-cell reconstitution after alpha-beta-depleted transplantation in children. Germline CDR1 SGHVS, CDR2 FNYEAQ. The CDR3 is made up of 16 amino acids. Trimming took 1 base from V and 7 from J; bases not matched to a gene: 10. Preparing the TCRbeta library involved the use of unique molecular identifiers. TCRdb processed the PCR reads anew with MiXCR; each CDR3 protein has one entry. The sample includes 200,000 to 300,000 distinct CDR3 sequences, around 12% of them seen just once. The specimen comprised PBMCs from the stem cell graft donor, sampled from the stem cell graft. The V and J genes are TRBV7-6 and TRBJ2-5, with TRBD1 identical over 9 bases. This TCR derives from a human donor who donated a stem cell graft to a child with acute lymphoblastic leukemia. The CDR3 DNA reads TGTGCCAGCAGCTTAGACCCCGGGACAGGGAAGGTGACCCAGTACTTC. Translation gives CASSLDPGTGKVTQYF.